Listed here are 15 T cell receptor beta chains from one sample, sequenced in a study of blood T cells in healthy people across ages. Together with a sample-barcoded 5' primer, a J-beta primer mix was included in a second PCR lasting about 6 to 12 cycles. TCRdb recomputed calls from the 5' RACE reads with MiXCR, one row per CDR3 protein. The sample carries 720,000 or so distinct CDR3 sequences, roughly two fifths recorded once. Sequenced sample: blood. The source of these receptors is an older man in good health.

This clonotype was counted only a few times. The chain is built from TRBV29-1 and TRBJ2-7; TRBD2 aligns across 8 bases. V lost 0 bases to trimming and J lost 0 bases; unmatched junction nucleotides: 10. The CDR3 covers 17 residues. Germline CDR1 is SQVTM and CDR2 is ANQGSEA. The DNA of the CDR3 is TGCAGCGTTGAAGATGTAAGCGGGGGTCGAAGCTCCTACGAGCAGTACTTC. Amino acid sequence: CSVEDVSGGRSSYEQYF.

This clonotype was recorded once. The chain recombines TRBV28 with TRBJ2-6; 8 bases line up with TRBD1. CDR3 length: 18 residues. From germline, CDR1 is MDHEN and CDR2 SYDVKM. J gave up 0 bases and V 3 bases, and 7 bases lay outside the gene matches. Here the CDR3 reads CASSFARGLSSGANVLTF. CDR3 DNA sequence: TGTGCCAGCAGTTTTGCCAGGGGGCTTAGCTCTGGGGCCAACGTCCTGACTTTC.

The CDR3, as DNA: TGTGCCTGGAGTTCAGCTTACAATGAGCAGTTCTTC. Residues: CAWSSAYNEQFF. The chain combines TRBV30 with TRBJ2-1; no definite D call. The CDR3 totals 12 residues. Trimming cost V 2 bases and J 4 bases, with 6 bases left between them. CDR1 and CDR2 from the germline V gene are GTSNPN and SVGIG (reference sequence).

For the CDR3, the DNA is TGTGCCAGCAGCATTGCTGGGACTAGAGTGTTCTTC. This encodes CASSIAGTRVFF. The V and J genes are TRBV7-9 and TRBJ2-1; 8 bases match TRBD2. V gave up 5 bases and J gave up 15 bases; unmatched junction bases: 9. This CDR3 has 12 amino acids. CDR1 SEHNR and CDR2 FQNEAQ come from the germline V gene (reference sequence).

The V gene is TRBV12-3 or TRBV12-4, the J gene TRBJ2-1; D may match TRBD1 or TRBD2 (6 bases each). V lost 6 bases, J lost 7 bases, and 16 bases lay in between. This CDR3 spans 14 amino acids. This chain's CDR3 is CASRFTGAGNEQFF. For the CDR3, the DNA is TGTGCCAGCAGGTTCACGGGGGCGGGAAATGAGCAGTTCTTC.

A word on this clonotype: A much larger clone lies a single base off, so this may be a read error. The rearrangement joins TRBV14 to TRBJ1-1; D remains unclear. CDR3 length: 15 residues. Germline values: CDR1 SGHDN, CDR2 FVKESK. Between the trimmed V and J ends, which lost 4 bases and 5 bases, there was a span of 17 bases. The CDR3: CASSPLRALRTEAFF. The CDR3 bases are TGTGCCAGCAGCCCGCTGAGGGCCCTGAGGACTGAAGCTTTCTTT.

This clonotype has more than one count but fewer than ten. The chain combines TRBV6-2 or TRBV6-3 with TRBJ2-3, with D hard to call. Germline CDR1 is MNHEY and CDR2 is SVGEGT. V lost 5 bases and J 2 bases, leaving 17 bases between the germline ends. This CDR3 has 16 residues. CDR3 bases: TGTGCCAGCAGTCGTAATAACCAGAGAGTCACAGATACGCAGTATTTT. As protein: CASSRNNQRVTDTQYF.

This clonotype was observed at least ten times. The chain links TRBV6-1 to TRBJ2-7; 8 bases line up with TRBD2. This CDR3 region has 15 residues. Per the germline V gene, CDR1 is MNHNS and CDR2 is SASEGT. V dropped 10 bases and J dropped 4; count of bases not matched to a gene: 15. The CDR3 reads CATSLRGGSLYEQYF. As DNA, the CDR3 is TGTGCCACTTCCCTCCGGGGGGGGAGCCTGTACGAGCAGTACTTC.

With regard to this clonotype: This clone may be a read error of a much larger clone one base away. The V and J genes are TRBV4-3 and TRBJ2-1, with D possibly TRBD1 on 6 matching bases. The J call could be wrong; TRBJ2-7 is a better fit for the DNA end. This CDR3 spans 16 amino acids. Germline V gene sequence: CDR1 LGHNA, CDR2 YSLEER. The DNA for the CDR3 is TGCGCCAGCAGCCAAGATAGGGTAGCAGGGGCAGGGGAGCAGTACTTC. Protein sequence: CASSQDRVAGAGEQYF.

For this clonotype: Just one base apart from a much larger clone, this may be a read error. The chain carries TRBV6-2 or TRBV6-3 and TRBJ2-7; TRBD1 or TRBD2 may be the D gene (5 bases each). This CDR3 is built from 14 residues. Germline V CDR1 and CDR2: MNHEY, SVGEGT. CDR3 in DNA: TGTGCCAGCAGTTATCCTCGGGGCCGGTACGAGCGGTACTTC. Amino acid sequence: CASSYPRGRYERYF.

The J gene is TRBJ2-3, the V gene TRBV5-1, with D unresolved. This CDR3 comprises 14 residues. Trimming pared 4 bases from V and 6 bases from J, leaving 15 bases between. Germline lookup yields CDR1 SGHRS and CDR2 YFSETQ. The CDR3 nucleotides are TGCGCCAGCAGCGTGCACGACGCGGTCGATACGCAGTATTTT. Translating it yields CASSVHDAVDTQYF.

The rearrangement links TRBV5-6 to TRBJ2-2; 10 bases are shared with TRBD2. The CDR3 has 16 amino acids. The germline V gene has CDR1 SGHDT and CDR2 YYEEEE. V shed 0 bases and J 4 bases; nucleotides not matched to a gene: 3. This CDR3 is CASSLEAGGATGELFF. In DNA form, the CDR3 reads TGTGCCAGCAGCTTGGAAGCGGGGGGGGCCACCGGGGAGCTGTTTTTT.

In its sample, this clonotype was seen many times. J is TRBJ2-3 and V is TRBV6-1; TRBD2 might be the D (6 bases). V dropped 0 bases and J dropped 4 bases, with 11 bases sitting between them. Germline-derived CDR1 and CDR2 are MNHNS and SASEGT. This CDR3 comprises 15 residues. CDR3 sequence: CASSEAGGSPDTQYF. The CDR3 DNA reads as TGTGCCAGCAGTGAAGCTGGGGGGAGCCCAGATACGCAGTATTTT.

The chain carries TRBV7-6 and TRBJ2-1; tentative D call: TRBD1 (5 bases). The J call may not be correct, given that the DNA end is closer to TRBJ2-7. The CDR3 is made up of 17 amino acids. Per germline, CDR1 SGHVS and CDR2 FNYEAQ. In nucleotides, the CDR3 is TGTGCCAGCAGCTCCCAAGCCCGACAGTATACCTACAATGAGCAGTACTTC. Translated: CASSSQARQYTYNEQYF.

Only a few counts were recorded for this clonotype. The genes are TRBV27 and TRBJ2-3, with no clear D. There are 15 residues in the CDR3. Germline V gene data show CDR1 as MNHEY and CDR2 as SMNVEV (reference sequence). V lost 7 bases, J lost 0 bases, and 14 bases lay in between. DNA for the CDR3: TGTGCCAGCACCAGGCGGCAGTCTAGCACAGATACGCAGTATTTT. Protein sequence: CASTRRQSSTDTQYF.